This T cell receptor beta chain was sequenced for a study of identical twins' blood T cells. This clonotype came up many times. MiXCR was run by TCRdb on the 5' RACE reads, yielding one entry per CDR3 protein. This repertoire shows hundreds of thousands of distinct CDR3 sequences, around 30% found once; its top ten account for about 6%. The CDR3 is made up of 14 amino acids. J gave up 7 bases and V 6 bases, and 6 bases lay outside the gene matches. Germline values: CDR1 MNHNY, CDR2 SVGAGI (reference sequence). The chain joins TRBV6-6 to TRBJ1-1, with 12 bases matching TRBD1. The receptor was isolated from a woman aged 18-49 years in good health. Sequencing was carried out using PBMCs. CDR3 region: CASSTGTGGLEAFF. CDR3 bases: TGTGCCAGCAGCACCGGGACAGGGGGCCTTGAAGCTTTCTTT.